The entry that follows covers one TCR beta chain sequence. There are a few counts of this clone. Its antigen is not yet known. Base-call qualities are not available, and no considerably larger clone is one nucleotide away. This specimen comes from a study of beta chain features in type 1 diabetes (dated by TCRdb to between 2017 and 2018). General notes on the study: Mean age, gender distribution, total cell number and subset yield were not different between patients and healthy donors. A total of roughly 100,000,000 sorted cells were examined across all samples, and the number of cells per subset was strongly correlated with RNA yield. The study compared TCRB repertoires of sorted circulating CD4+ T cell subsets between recently diagnosed type 1 diabetes patients and matched healthy donors. Naive and central memory subsets were obtained from all 30 or so donors, but regulatory and stem cell-like memory subsets were isolated from only 8 patients and roughly eight healthy donors.

There are 12 amino acids in the CDR3, from cysteine to phenylalanine inclusive. Only the CDR3 portion is preserved as DNA: 36 bases, with reading frame beginning at the first base. CDR1 and CDR2 are read off the germline V gene as MGHDK and SYGVNS. Each donor gave one peripheral blood draw, averaging around 120 mL, which was collected into heparinised tubes. A BD FACSAria II was used to sort naive, central memory, regulatory and stem cell-like memory CD4+ T cells with a panel that included CD45RO, CCR7, CD25, CD127, CD95 and CD27. Purity was above 95% for every sorted population. PBMCs were isolated immediately by Lymphoprep density gradient centrifugation and stained directly without culture. So that batch effects would be minimized, each experiment stained and sorted samples in pairs, pairing one healthy donor with one patient. The entire isolated RNA was reverse transcribed using the High Capacity cDNA Reverse Transcription Kit, and thus expressed TCRB transcripts were sequenced. Deep immunoSEQ sequencing was applied to naive, central memory and regulatory T cell samples, giving an average of about 3.7 million total reads per sample. Sorted cells were lysed in RLT buffer and RNA was extracted with DNase-treated RNeasy Micro or Mini kits, depending on cell number. To prevent cross-contamination, every cell subset was processed on its own, while patient and healthy donor samples were processed together. The immunoSEQ multiplex PCR was used to amplify TCRB sequences from cDNA, generating 87-bp fragments that spanned the CDR3 region. Sequencing of the amplicons was done on the Illumina HiSeq platform. On the authors' methods: PCR bias was computationally corrected using synthetic template baselines, reads within Hamming distance 2 were collapsed, and singletons that could not be merged were discarded. By aligning reads against IMGT, V, D and J genes, CDR3 length, and insertions or deletions at six rearrangement sites were assigned. Within each subset, clonotype counts were normalized to the number of sorted cells before true diversity and Gini coefficients were calculated with the tcR R package. The overlap coefficient, calculated on TCRB nucleotide sequences, was used to measure repertoire sharing. Out-of-frame TCRB sequences from naive cells were analyzed as a proxy for the pre-selection repertoire. The source is immuneACCESS, and TCRdb retained only in-frame sequences with V and J called. Part of the clones is not carried over; for the studies checked, unresolved V genes explain less than half of this, and the remainder is unexplained. V and J calls and clone size are given by that table; D and trimming were obtained from the DNA. This sample comprises approximately 360,000 clones, around 12% of them detected only once. Clones ranked in the top ten supply 0.0095% to 0.012% of the sample.

Results and caveats for the whole study, not just this receptor: Type 1 diabetes patients showed a moderate but significant shortening of TCRB CDR3 length in all four CD4+ subsets. Patients with type 1 diabetes made fewer insertions and deleted more nucleotides at VDJ recombination sites, implying thymic rearrangement abnormalities. PCR might favor shorter templates, but patient and control samples were amplified and corrected together, so any skew would affect both groups equally. Only small numbers of individuals were included in the HLA sub-analyses, which left unresolved whether HLA type had any influence on TCRB rearrangement. Sequencing cDNA rather than genomic DNA could over-represent highly expressing activated cells, although activation and CD3 levels did not differ between groups. Naive, central memory and regulatory TCRB repertoires appeared to be more similar among patients than among healthy donors.

Recombination connected TRBV25-1 to TRBJ2-5; a weak D assignment points to TRBD1 (7 bases agree). The sequence was obtained from a woman aged 18-29 years with type 1 diabetes. The source material was naive CD4+ T cells from blood. Per the publication, the cell subset or site label means: true naive CD4+ T cells. The nucleotide sequence is given as TGTGCTTCGAGCGCGGGACAGAAGACCCAGTACTTC. Translated, this is CASSAGQKTQYF.